This TCR beta chain was captured in a study of T cell changes during pregnancy in multiple sclerosis. Generated by immunoSEQ multiplex PCR, the TCRdb table keeps only in-frame clones and is missing some. The top ten hold over 2.5% of the sample, which has tens of thousands of clones, 85% to 95% seen once. Per the germline V gene, CDR1 is MNHEY and CDR2 is SMNVEV (reference sequence). The CDR3 has 16 residues. Trimming at V came to 5 bases and at J to 2 bases, leaving 5 bases not matched to a gene. This TCR was recovered from a female donor in good health, enrolled as a control in a pregnancy study. The sample here was peripheral blood, taken in the third trimester of pregnancy. The V gene is TRBV27, the J gene TRBJ2-6, with TRBD1 matching 8 bases. The CDR3, as DNA: TGTGCCAGCAGTCGGACAGGGCTCACTGGGGCCAACGTCCTGACTTTC. This gives the protein CASSRTGLTGANVLTF.